This T cell receptor beta chain stems from a study of blood T cells in healthy people across ages. Turning to the study itself: With template switching, about one barcoded beta molecule was captured per two T cells. Findings and caveats of the study: Estimated diversity that came from one million T cells was considered an underestimate. Significant beta diversity loss was already apparent by age approximately 40, declining roughly linearly.

This CDR3 contains 15 residues. Per the germline V gene, CDR1 is ENHRY and CDR2 is SYGVKD. J gave up 8 bases and V 5 bases, and 13 bases lay outside the gene matches. Each individual donor underwent a draw of 8.5 to 10 milliliters of peripheral blood. Then a second PCR, running about 7 to 11 cycles, was carried out with a sample-barcoded 5' primer and a J-beta primer mix. One entry per CDR3 protein, called by TCRdb with MiXCR from the 5' RACE reads. This repertoire shows hundreds of thousands of distinct CDR3 sequences, approximately 60% found once; its top ten account for 20% to 30%. As concerns this clonotype: Its antigen remains unknown.

The receptor's source is a man aged 35 to 55 in good health. Sample: blood. The chain couples TRBV10-3 to TRBJ1-2; 8 nucleotides align to TRBD1. CDR3 coding DNA: TGTGCCATCAGTATAATTGGACAGGGAACCTTCGGCTACACCTTC. Amino acid sequence: CAISIIGQGTFGYTF.